This T cell receptor beta chain is drawn from a study of T cell repertoires in cytomegalovirus infection. TCRdb reanalysed the reads using MiXCR and keeps one entry per CDR3 protein. The data show over 90,000 distinct CDR3 sequences, approximately 15% seen once. The sequence came from a human donor in good health (CMV status not recorded). Some clones in this sample may be carry-over from other donors' samples. The specimen sequenced was PBMCs.

The CDR3 DNA follows: TGTGCCAGCAGTCCTGGGGACCCGGGGCACTATGGCTACACCTTC. This sequence encodes CASSPGDPGHYGYTF. The chain has TRBV12-3 or TRBV12-4 and TRBJ1-2; maybe TRBD1 (5 bases). Trimming took off 5 bases at V and 3 bases at J, with 16 bases between the two ends. This CDR3 is 15 amino acids long.